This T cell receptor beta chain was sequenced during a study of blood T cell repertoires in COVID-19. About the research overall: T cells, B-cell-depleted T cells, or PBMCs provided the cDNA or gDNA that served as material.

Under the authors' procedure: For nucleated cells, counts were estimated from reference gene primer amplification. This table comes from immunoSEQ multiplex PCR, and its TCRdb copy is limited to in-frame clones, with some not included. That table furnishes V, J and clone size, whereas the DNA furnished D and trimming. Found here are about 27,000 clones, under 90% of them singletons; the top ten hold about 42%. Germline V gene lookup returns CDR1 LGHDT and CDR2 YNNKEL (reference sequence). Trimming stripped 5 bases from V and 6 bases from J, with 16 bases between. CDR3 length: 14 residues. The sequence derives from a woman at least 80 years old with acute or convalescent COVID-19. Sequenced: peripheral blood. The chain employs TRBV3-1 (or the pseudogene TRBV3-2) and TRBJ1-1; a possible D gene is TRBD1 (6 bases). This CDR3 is CASSWRQDKAEAFF. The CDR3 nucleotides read TGTGCCAGCAGCTGGCGACAGGATAAGGCTGAAGCTTTCTTT.